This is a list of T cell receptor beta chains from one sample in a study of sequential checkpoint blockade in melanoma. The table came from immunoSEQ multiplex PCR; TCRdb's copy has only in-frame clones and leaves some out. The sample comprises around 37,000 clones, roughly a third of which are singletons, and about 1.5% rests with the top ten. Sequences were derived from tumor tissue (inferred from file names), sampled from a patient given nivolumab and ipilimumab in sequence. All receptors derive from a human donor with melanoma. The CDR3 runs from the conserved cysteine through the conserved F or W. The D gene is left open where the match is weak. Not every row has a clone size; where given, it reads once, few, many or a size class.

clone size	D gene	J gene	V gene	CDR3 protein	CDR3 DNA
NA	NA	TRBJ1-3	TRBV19	CASSFGVSGNTIYF	TGTGCCAGTTCTTTTGGGGTCTCTGGAAACACCATATATTTT
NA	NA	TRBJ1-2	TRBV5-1	CASSLGGDDEGYGYTF	TGCGCCAGCAGCCTTGGTGGGGACGATGAGGGGTATGGCTACACCTTC
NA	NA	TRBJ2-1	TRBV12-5	CASGLVPTNNEQFF	TGTGCTAGTGGTTTGGTCCCTACAAACAATGAGCAGTTCTTC
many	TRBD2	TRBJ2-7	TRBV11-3	CASSLGPGLAYEQYF	TGTGCCAGCAGCTTGGGGCCGGGACTAGCGTACGAGCAGTACTTC
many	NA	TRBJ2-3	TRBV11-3	CASSSMQGSLDTQYF	TGTGCCAGCAGCTCTATGCAAGGGTCATTGGATACGCAGTATTTT
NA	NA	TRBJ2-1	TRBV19	CASSFPTGMTYNEQFF	TGTGCCAGTAGTTTCCCAACAGGGATGACCTACAATGAGCAGTTCTTC
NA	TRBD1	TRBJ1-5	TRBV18	CASSPGTGGSNQPQHF	TGTGCCAGCTCACCAGGGACAGGGGGTAGCAATCAGCCCCAGCATTTT
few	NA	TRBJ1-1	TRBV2	CASSPMDRYTEAFF	TGTGCCAGCAGCCCGATGGACCGGTACACTGAAGCTTTCTTT
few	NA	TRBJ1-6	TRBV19	CASIGATYNSPLHF	TGTGCCAGTATTGGGGCAACCTATAATTCACCCCTCCACTTT
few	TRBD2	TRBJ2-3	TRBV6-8	CAGSGGAGHTDTQYF	TGTGCCGGGAGCGGGGGAGCGGGCCACACAGATACGCAGTATTTT
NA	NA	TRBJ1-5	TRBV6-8	CASSYSDQPQHF	TGTGCCAGCAGTTACTCGGATCAGCCCCAGCATTTT
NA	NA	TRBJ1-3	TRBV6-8	CASSYQGSLGNTIYF	TGTGCCAGCAGTTACCAGGGTAGTCTTGGAAACACCATATATTTT
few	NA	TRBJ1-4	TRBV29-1	CSVGEGWEKLFF	TGCAGCGTTGGGGAGGGATGGGAAAAACTGTTTTTT
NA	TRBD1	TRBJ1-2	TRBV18	CASSSRPGTGIGYTF	TGTGCCAGCTCATCGCGCCCCGGGACAGGGATAGGCTACACCTTC
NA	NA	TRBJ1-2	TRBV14	CASSQEDPRNNYGYTF	TGTGCCAGCAGCCAAGAGGACCCCCGGAACAACTATGGCTACACCTTC
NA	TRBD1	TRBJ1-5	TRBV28	CASTKGQVGNQPQHF	TGTGCCAGCACCAAGGGACAGGTCGGCAATCAGCCCCAGCATTTT
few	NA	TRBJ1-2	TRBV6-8	CATLGGRDYGYTF	TGTGCCACTTTAGGGGGACGCGACTATGGCTACACCTTC
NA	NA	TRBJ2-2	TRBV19	CASSIVATQYTGELFF	TGTGCCAGTAGTATAGTGGCCACTCAGTACACCGGGGAGCTGTTTTTT
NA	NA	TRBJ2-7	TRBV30	CAWSVKTRGLYEQYF	TGTGCCTGGAGTGTCAAGACTAGGGGTCTCTACGAGCAGTACTTC
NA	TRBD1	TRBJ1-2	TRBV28	CASSLNRQPPWTGFGYTF	TGTGCCAGCAGTTTAAACCGCCAGCCCCCGTGGACAGGGTTTGGCTACACCTTC
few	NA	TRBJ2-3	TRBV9	CASITSGLRGDTQYF	TGTGCCAGCATCACGTCGGGGTTAAGGGGGGATACGCAGTATTTT
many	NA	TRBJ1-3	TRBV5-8	CASSFLGPNTIYF	TGTGCCAGCAGCTTTTTAGGGCCGAACACCATATATTTT
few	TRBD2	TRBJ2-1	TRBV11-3	CASSSALAGGLNEQFF	TGTGCCAGCAGCTCCGCTTTAGCGGGAGGGTTGAATGAGCAGTTCTTC
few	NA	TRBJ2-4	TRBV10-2	CASSESSQPPNIQYF	TGCGCCAGCAGTGAGTCTAGCCAACCCCCCAACATTCAGTACTTC
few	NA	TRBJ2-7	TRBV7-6	CASSFSGGTLREQYF	TGTGCCAGCAGCTTCTCGGGCGGGACTTTACGGGAGCAGTACTTC
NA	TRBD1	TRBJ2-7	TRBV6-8	CASSQGGTGGYEQYF	TGTGCCAGCAGTCAAGGAGGGACAGGCGGCTACGAGCAGTACTTC
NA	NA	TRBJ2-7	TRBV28	CASSFVPIYEQYF	TGTGCCAGCAGTTTTGTGCCGATTTACGAGCAGTACTTC
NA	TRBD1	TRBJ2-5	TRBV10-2	CASSEFRTARGQTQYF	TGCGCCAGCAGTGAGTTCAGAACGGCCAGGGGGCAAACCCAGTACTTC
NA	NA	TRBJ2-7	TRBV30	CAWRTTDPNEQYF	TGTGCCTGGAGAACCACAGATCCTAACGAGCAGTACTTC
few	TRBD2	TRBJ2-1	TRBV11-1	CASSTGTSGTYNEQFF	TGTGCCAGCAGCACGGGGACTAGCGGGACCTACAATGAGCAGTTCTTC
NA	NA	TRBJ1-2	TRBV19	CASSYMGHKPDYGYTF	TGTGCCAGTAGCTATATGGGACACAAACCCGACTATGGCTACACCTTC
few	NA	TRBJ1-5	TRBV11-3	CASSAGEGTQPQHF	TGTGCCAGCAGCGCTGGGGAGGGTACGCAGCCCCAGCATTTT
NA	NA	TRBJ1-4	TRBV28	CASSLFHEKLFF	TGTGCCAGCAGTTTATTCCATGAAAAACTGTTTTTT
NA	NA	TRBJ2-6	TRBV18	CASSPRETSGANVLTF	TGTGCCAGCTCACCACGTGAGACCTCTGGGGCCAACGTCCTGACTTTC
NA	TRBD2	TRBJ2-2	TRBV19	CASSIRGAGVNTGELFF	TGTGCCAGTAGTATCCGAGGGGCGGGGGTAAACACCGGGGAGCTGTTTTTT
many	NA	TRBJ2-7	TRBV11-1	CASSAGLTTYEQYF	TGTGCCAGCAGCGCGGGGTTAACAACCTACGAGCAGTACTTC
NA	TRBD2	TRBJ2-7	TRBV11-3	CASSLDPPHRLAGENEQYF	TGTGCCAGCAGTTTAGACCCTCCTCACCGACTAGCGGGAGAGAACGAGCAGTACTTC
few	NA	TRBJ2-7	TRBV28	CASSLGGLYEQYF	TGTGCCAGCAGTTTAGGGGGCTTATACGAGCAGTACTTC
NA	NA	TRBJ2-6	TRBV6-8	CASSYSGGPGANVLTF	TGTGCCAGCAGTTACTCGGGCGGCCCTGGGGCCAACGTCCTGACTTTC
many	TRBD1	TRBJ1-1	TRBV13	CASSLGRTGDGGEAFF	TGTGCCAGCAGCTTAGGCAGGACAGGGGACGGTGGTGAAGCTTTCTTT
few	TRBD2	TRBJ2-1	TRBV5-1	CASSVTGLAGENEQFF	TGCGCCAGCAGCGTGACGGGACTAGCGGGAGAAAATGAGCAGTTCTTC
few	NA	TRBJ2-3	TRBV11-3	CASSPTSSTDTQYF	TGTGCCAGCAGCCCAACTTCTAGCACAGATACGCAGTATTTT
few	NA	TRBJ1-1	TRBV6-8	CASSYTVTTEAFF	TGTGCCAGCAGTTACACGGTGACCACTGAAGCTTTCTTT
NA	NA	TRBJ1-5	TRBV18	CASSLRQAVDQPQHF	TGTGCCAGCTCACTCAGACAAGCGGTGGATCAGCCCCAGCATTTT
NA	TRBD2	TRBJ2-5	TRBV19	CASSMGVGGQETQYF	TGTGCCAGTAGTATGGGTGTGGGGGGGCAAGAGACCCAGTACTTC
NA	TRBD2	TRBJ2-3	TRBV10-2	CASTSGVTDTQYF	TGCGCCAGCACTAGCGGAGTCACAGATACGCAGTATTTT
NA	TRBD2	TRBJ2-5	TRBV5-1	CASSHTGSGLQETQYF	TGCGCCAGCAGTCATACGGGTAGCGGGCTCCAAGAGACCCAGTACTTC
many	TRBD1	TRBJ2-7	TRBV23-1	CASSFRGIANEQYF	TGCGCCAGCAGTTTCAGGGGGATTGCGAACGAGCAGTACTTC
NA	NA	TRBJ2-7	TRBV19	CASSIGHNQGEQYF	TGTGCCAGTAGTATAGGCCACAACCAGGGAGAGCAGTACTTC
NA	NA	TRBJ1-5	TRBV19	CASSIRVGSNQPQHF	TGTGCCAGTAGTATACGGGTGGGTAGCAATCAGCCCCAGCATTTT
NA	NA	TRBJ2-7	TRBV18	CASSPMGLPTYEQYF	TGTGCCAGCTCACCCATGGGTTTACCTACCTACGAGCAGTACTTC
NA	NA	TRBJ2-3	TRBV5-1	CASSLAVQAGGDTQYF	TGCGCCAGCAGCTTGGCCGTACAGGCGGGCGGGGATACGCAGTATTTT
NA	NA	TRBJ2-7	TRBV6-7	CASSDLLATYEQYF	TGTGCCAGCAGTGACCTCCTTGCCACCTACGAGCAGTACTTC